This TCR beta chain was captured by sequencing in a study of blood T cell repertoires in COVID-19. A note on this clone: The same CDR3 is also encoded by other DNA sequences in this sample.

The cohort comprised adults aged about 18 to 100 years residing in approximately 25 US areas. Researchers sorted participants into cohorts using their self-reported clinical history. The V and J ends lost 0 bases and 4 bases, in that order; junction bases with no gene match: 3. The CDR3 sequence is 16 residues long. CDR1 and CDR2 from the germline V gene are MNHEY and SVGAGI. The method was immunoSEQ multiplex PCR; TCRdb's version includes in-frame clones alone and lacks a portion of them. The sample lists about 440,000 clones; 70% to 90% were seen once. The chain combines TRBV6-5 with TRBJ1-4, with 9 bases aligning to TRBD1. The material sequenced was PBMCs or T cells enriched from blood (not recorded which). This TCR was sampled from a woman between 18 and 29 years old with acute COVID-19. As DNA, the CDR3 is TGTGCCAGCAGTTACTCATTGGGACAGGGTAATGAAAAACTGTTTTTT. It yields the protein CASSYSLGQGNEKLFF.